This T cell receptor (beta chain) was captured by sequencing in a study of T-cell reconstitution after alpha-beta-depleted transplantation in children. Study findings and constraints: About two months after transplant, alpha-beta T cells reportedly came from several hundred expanded graft clones.

To note about this clonotype: Its antigen is not identified. A junction end diverges from the germline sequence, so it may reflect a read error.

Unique molecular identifiers were built into the TCRbeta library. TCRdb processed the PCR reads anew with MiXCR; each CDR3 protein has one entry. The table has about 980,000 distinct CDR3 sequences, 25% to 35% seen once. Per germline, CDR1 SGHRS and CDR2 YFSETQ. The CDR3 totals 15 residues. The clonotype was recovered from a boy younger than two who had a stem cell transplant for SCID, so the T cells may come from the graft donor. The sequencing used PBMCs, mostly from graft donor cells, collected 360 days after TCRalphabeta/CD19-depleted stem cell transplant. This chain connects TRBV5-1 to TRBJ1-1; 7 bases map to TRBD1. For the CDR3, the DNA is TGTGCCAGCAGTTTAGTGGCAGGGGGAAACACTGAAGCTTTCTTT. Translating it yields CASSLVAGGNTEAFF.